The source of this TCR beta chain is a study of blood T cell repertoires in COVID-19. Study-wide background: Acute and convalescent COVID-19 samples came from the United States, Italy and Spain.

Libraries were prepared by immunoSEQ multiplex PCR; TCRdb keeps only in-frame clonotypes and omits some of them. This sample has nearly 95,000 clones, with approximately 74% found just once. The ends lost 3 bases at V and 2 bases at J; junction bases unmatched: 15. The CDR3 length is 18 residues. The germline V gene encodes CDR1 SGDLS and CDR2 YYNGEE. What was sequenced was peripheral blood. The chain uses TRBV9 and TRBJ1-2; TRBD1 agrees at 8 bases. The sequence came from a man between 65 and 79 years old with COVID-19, enrolled during active disease. In DNA, the CDR3 is TGTGCCAGCAGCGAGGGGATGGGGACAGGCGCTCTGAACTATGGCTACACCTTC. Its protein is CASSEGMGTGALNYGYTF.